This TCR beta chain was sequenced in a study of blood T cell repertoires in COVID-19. Measured with immunoSEQ multiplex PCR; TCRdb has only the in-frame clones, and not every one. The repertoire holds about 290,000 clones, with 85% as singletons. The sample was peripheral blood. The sequence was obtained from a woman aged 45-59 years with active or convalescent COVID-19.

The CDR3 protein is CARIREDREDLPPPNQPQHF. The CDR3 DNA sequence: TGTGCCAGAATCCGTGAGGACAGGGAGGATCTTCCTCCCCCAAATCAGCCCCAGCATTTT. This chain connects TRBV5-3 to TRBJ1-5; 8 bases line up with TRBD1. Being an ORF, TRBV5-3 has a function that is uncertain. The trim removed 6 bases at V and 4 bases at J, leaving 24 bases unmatched. This CDR3 has 20 amino acids.